This is a list of T cell receptor beta chains from one sample in a study of blood T cells in healthy people across ages. TCRdb reanalysed the 5' RACE reads using MiXCR and keeps one entry per CDR3 protein. The sample shows fewer than 800,000 distinct CDR3 sequences, 20% to 25% of them seen only once. The data were also submitted as part of a second study, on T cells of mothers and their children.

The sample was blood. These receptors were obtained from a boy under 18 in good health. Both conserved end residues are trimmed from each CDR3. Each record gives: V gene, D gene, CDR3 protein. A D gene is named only where the DNA matches it firmly.

TRBV29-1 | . | SVAAVLVETQY
TRBV12-3/TRBV12-4 | TRBD1 | ASIAKGADNEKLF
TRBV7-3 | TRBD1 | ASSEGQGEQY
TRBV6-2/TRBV6-3 | TRBD2 | ATLSLAGGSSYNEQF
TRBV6-5 | TRBD2 | ASSKGTSSNEQF
TRBV3-1 | . | ASSQGSAEAF
TRBV4-2 | TRBD1 | ASSPWPGQASYEQY
TRBV13 | TRBD2 | ASSPGLAGIEQY
TRBV7-9 | . | ASSLTLGANEQF
TRBV20-1 | TRBD2 | SAARTSLGETQY
TRBV29-1 | . | SVTSRLLVTQY
TRBV28 | TRBD2 | ASRREVLETQY
TRBV4-1 | TRBD2 | ASSQSVLAGGYQETQY
TRBV2 | . | ASSEGEGGGTDTRY
TRBV28 | TRBD2 | ASSIGGRAGDTQY
TRBV20-1 | TRBD2 | SARKAGGNTGELF
TRBV28 | . | ASSPDWGQNTEAF
TRBV6-4 | . | ASSREYSNQPQH
TRBV20-1 | . | SASGNSRYGANVLT
TRBV28 | TRBD2 | ASRYPRIDKPGTSGTETQY
TRBV29-1 | TRBD2 | SVESIAGGGEQF
TRBV12-3/TRBV12-4 | TRBD1 | ASSLGPQGAHEQY
TRBV27 | . | ASRNNPGGRATEAF
TRBV28 | TRBD2 | ASSGLAGGTDTQY
TRBV27 | . | ASRSRSGQPQH
TRBV6-1 | TRBD1 | ASTPGGAGSNQPQH
TRBV5-1 | . | ASSPADGSYGQY
TRBV6-6 | . | ASRPSARASYEQY
TRBV13 | TRBD2 | ASSSGLAGGNPAGTQY
TRBV7-3 | TRBD1 | ASSKGQGASTDTQY
TRBV29-1 | . | SVAGNANTGELF
TRBV7-2 | . | ASSPEGQNTGELF
TRBV28 | . | ASSSPGRKRY
TRBV20-1 | TRBD2 | SAREAVAGLTGELF
TRBV6-1 | . | ASSHRLDGSTEAF
TRBV29-1 | . | SGSGTNTGELF
TRBV11-2 | . | ASSLLTGEANYGYT
TRBV12-3/TRBV12-4 | TRBD2 | ASSLTSGSPQETQY
TRBV2 | . | ASSENSASYNEQF
TRBV7-2 | . | ASRVHYEQY
TRBV20-1 | TRBD2 | SAPRSGGPKNEQF
TRBV28 | . | ASSAGDLAEQY
TRBV7-6 | . | ASSFAGRGRGANEKLF
TRBV20-1 | . | SARDGRASSYEQY
TRBV29-1 | . | SVSPGEHQPQH
TRBV20-1 | TRBD2 | SAATSGRNYYNEQF
TRBV29-1 | TRBD2 | SVETSGRGDTQY
TRBV9 | . | ASSVDDSNEQF
TRBV4-3 | . | ASSQDVAPGAQY
TRBV29-1 | TRBD2 | SVEPTRGGGEQY
TRBV6-6 | . | ASSPPGGWGETQY
TRBV20-1 | . | SARTRTGRAQETQY
TRBV28 | TRBD2 | ASSPYSGSSYNEQF
TRBV3-1 | TRBD2 | ASSQGLAYEQF
TRBV4-1 | . | ASSQGFGVNTEAF
TRBV20-1 | TRBD2 | SVSSGNSYTDTQY
TRBV7-9 | . | ASSLAGGLGELF
TRBV18 | TRBD1 | ASSPQGEGVEQY